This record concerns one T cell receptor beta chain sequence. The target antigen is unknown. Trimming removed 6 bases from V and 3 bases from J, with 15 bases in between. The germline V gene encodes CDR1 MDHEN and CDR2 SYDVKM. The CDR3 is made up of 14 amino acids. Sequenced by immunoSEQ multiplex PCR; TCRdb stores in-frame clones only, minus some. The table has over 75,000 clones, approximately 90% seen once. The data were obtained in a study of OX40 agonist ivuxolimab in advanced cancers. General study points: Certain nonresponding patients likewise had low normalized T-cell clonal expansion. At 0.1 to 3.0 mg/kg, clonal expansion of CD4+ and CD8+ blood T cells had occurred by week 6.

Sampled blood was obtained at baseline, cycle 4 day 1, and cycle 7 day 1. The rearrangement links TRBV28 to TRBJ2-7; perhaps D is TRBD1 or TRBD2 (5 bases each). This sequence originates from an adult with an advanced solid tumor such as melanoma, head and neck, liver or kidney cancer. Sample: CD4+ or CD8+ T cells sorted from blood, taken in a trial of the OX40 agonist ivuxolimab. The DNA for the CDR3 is TGTGCCAGCAGATCGGGACGGGCAAACTACGAGCAGTACTTC. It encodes CASRSGRANYEQYF.